A selection of T cell receptor beta chains follows, all from one sample in a study of shared clonotypes between healthy human individuals. Repertoires were generated with immunoSEQ multiplex PCR, while TCRdb's copy carries only in-frame clones and drops some. The sample yields some 690,000 clones, 90% seen once. Input material: memory CD8+ T cells from PBMCs. The receptors originated from a man aged 18 to 35 in good health. Some clones in this sample may be carry-over from other donors' samples. Both conserved end residues are part of each CDR3. D genes are given only for firm matches. Size values are once, few and many counts, or a class for expanded clones, and some rows have none.

clone_size j_call v_call cdr3_length d_call cdr3_nt cdr3_aa
. TRBJ1-1 TRBV28 12 . TGTGCCAGCAGTTTTCGAGGGACGGAAGCTTTCTTT CASSFRGTEAFF
few TRBJ2-7 TRBV5-6 13 . TGTGCCAGCAGCTTTACAGGGCCCTACGAGCAGTACTTC CASSFTGPYEQYF
. TRBJ2-7 TRBV6-1 14 . TGTGCCAGCAGCGAGCGGGACAGAACCTACGAGCAGTACTTC CASSERDRTYEQYF
. TRBJ2-4 TRBV9 14 TRBD2 TGTGCCAGCAGCGACCGGACTAGCGAAAACATTCAGTACTTC CASSDRTSENIQYF
. TRBJ1-1 TRBV11-2 13 . TGTGCCAGCAAACCCCAGGTGAGGACTGAAGCTTTCTTT CASKPQVRTEAFF
few TRBJ1-1 TRBV6-5 14 TRBD1 TGTGCCAGCAGCCCCGGGACAGGGGCGTCTGAAGCTTTCTTT CASSPGTGASEAFF
. TRBJ2-1 TRBV27 15 . TGTGCCAGCAGTTTATGGTCCGGGCTCTACAATGAGCAGTTCTTC CASSLWSGLYNEQFF
. TRBJ2-5 TRBV2 17 . TGTGCCAGCAAGAGGACAGGGAGGGTAATAATTCAGGAGACCCAGTACTTC CASKRTGRVIIQETQYF
. TRBJ2-1 TRBV28 17 . TGTGCCAGCAGTCCCCAGGGAGGGGGAAGCTCCTACAATGAGCAGTTCTTC CASSPQGGGSSYNEQFF
. TRBJ1-1 TRBV11-3 15 . TGTGCCAGCAGTTCGAAACACGGCCCGAACACTGAAGCTTTCTTT CASSSKHGPNTEAFF
. TRBJ2-1 TRBV11-2 13 . TGTGCCAGCAGCTTAGAGGGGCCGCATGAGCAGTTCTTC CASSLEGPHEQFF
once TRBJ2-1 TRBV11-2 17 TRBD2 TGTGCCAGCAGCTTAGAACTAGCGCCTAGCTCCTACAATGAGCAGTTCTTC CASSLELAPSSYNEQFF
. TRBJ2-7 TRBV28 15 . TGTGCCAGCCGAACCAGGGAGATGGGTTCCTACGAGCAGTACTTC CASRTREMGSYEQYF
. TRBJ1-1 TRBV5-1 14 TRBD1 TGCGCCAGCAGCTTGACAGGGGATCGCACTGAAGCTTTCTTT CASSLTGDRTEAFF
. TRBJ2-1 TRBV10-3 13 . TGTGCCTCGCGGGAAGAACCCTACAATGAGCAGTTCTTC CASREEPYNEQFF
. TRBJ2-6 TRBV11-3 16 . TGTGCCAGCAGCTTAGAGTGGGGGATTGGGGCCAACGTCCTGACTTTC CASSLEWGIGANVLTF
. TRBJ2-7 TRBV7-9 16 TRBD2 TGTGCCAGCAGCCCCGAGTCGAGCGGGAGGAGCTACGAGCAGTACTTC CASSPESSGRSYEQYF
. TRBJ1-1 TRBV28 15 . TGTGCCAGCAGAGATGCAGGGAATTTGAACACTGAAGCTTTCTTT CASRDAGNLNTEAFF
. TRBJ2-5 TRBV7-9 15 TRBD1 TGTGCCAGCAGCCTCATACAGGGGTGGGTCGAGACCCAGTACTTC CASSLIQGWVETQYF
few TRBJ2-1 TRBV27 11 . TGTGCCAGCAGATACTACAATGAGCAGTTCTTC CASRYYNEQFF
once TRBJ2-7 TRBV27 17 . TGTGCCAGCAGTTATGTCCCGGTTAATGGCCACACCTACGAGCAGTACTTC CASSYVPVNGHTYEQYF
once TRBJ1-4 TRBV7-9 14 . TGTGCCAGCAGGCGAGGGGGGAGCGATGAAAAACTGTTTTTT CASRRGGSDEKLFF
. TRBJ2-7 TRBV28 15 TRBD1 TGTGCCAGCAGTTCGAGACAGGGGAGCTCCTACGAGCAGTACTTC CASSSRQGSSYEQYF
. TRBJ1-3 TRBV7-9 13 . TGTGCCAGCAGCTTAGGGCAGGGAAACACCATATATTTT CASSLGQGNTIYF
. TRBJ2-1 TRBV14 14 . TGTGCCAGCAGCCAAGACTGGGGGGGGACAGGCAAGTTCTTC CASSQDWGGTGKFF
. TRBJ2-4 TRBV21-1 15 . TGTGCCAGCAGCTCCCGACTCCTAGCCAAAAACATTCAGTACTTC CASSSRLLAKNIQYF
. TRBJ2-7 TRBV6-5 15 . TGTGCCAGCAGTTACCAGGTGGGCGGGACGAGCGAGCAGTACTTC CASSYQVGGTSEQYF
. TRBJ2-1 TRBV4-1 15 TRBD2 TGCGCCAGCAGCCAAGCTAGCGGGAGGCGGAATGAGCAGTTCTTC CASSQASGRRNEQFF
. TRBJ1-2 TRBV9 16 . TGTGCCAGCAGCGTAGACAGTCGGGACCCAGGCGGGGGCTACACCTTC CASSVDSRDPGGGYTF
. TRBJ1-5 TRBV27 14 TRBD1 TGTGCCAGCAGGACAGGGGGCAGCAATCAGCCCCAGCATTTT CASRTGGSNQPQHF
. TRBJ2-3 TRBV7-9 18 TRBD2 TGTGCCAGCAGCGCCCGACTAGCGGGAGGGCCGAATGGAGATACGCAGTATTTT CASSARLAGGPNGDTQYF
. TRBJ2-7 TRBV28 16 TRBD1 TGTGCCAGCAGTTTATACGGACAGGGCAATTCCTACGAGCAGTACTTC CASSLYGQGNSYEQYF
. TRBJ2-3 TRBV28 15 TRBD2 TGTGCCAGCAGACCCGGGACTAGGGAGACAGATACGCAGTATTTT CASRPGTRETDTQYF
. TRBJ2-5 TRBV7-9 15 . TGTGCCAGCAGCCCCCGGGTAGGGAGGCAAGAGACCCAGTACTTC CASSPRVGRQETQYF
. TRBJ2-3 TRBV29-1 14 TRBD1 TGCAGCGTTACACAGGGGCTTAAGGCAGATACGCAGTATTTT CSVTQGLKADTQYF
few TRBJ1-2 TRBV19 12 . TGTGCCAGTAGTGGAGACCACAACGGCTACACCTTC CASSGDHNGYTF
once TRBJ2-2 TRBV7-9 15 . TGTGCCAGCAGCTCCCCTACTACGAACACCGGGGAGCTGTTTTTT CASSSPTTNTGELFF
once TRBJ2-1 TRBV9 14 . TGTGCCAGCAGCGCCTCTCTCACGAGGAATGAGCAGTTCTTC CASSASLTRNEQFF
. TRBJ2-5 TRBV7-6 15 TRBD2 TGTGCCAGCAGCCGCAGGACTAGCGGGCAAGAGACCCAGTACTTC CASSRRTSGQETQYF
. TRBJ1-2 TRBV27 15 . TGTGCCAGCAGTCCCCAACCAGCCCTTTTAAATGGCTACACCTTC CASSPQPALLNGYTF
. TRBJ2-2 TRBV9 16 TRBD2 TGTGCCAGCAGCGTAGGTCCTAGCGGGAACACCGGGGAGCTGTTTTTT CASSVGPSGNTGELFF
. TRBJ2-7 TRBV27 14 TRBD1 TGTGCCAGCAGTCTCCGGACAGGGGTGCGAGAGCAGTACTTC CASSLRTGVREQYF
. TRBJ1-2 TRBV6-1 13 . TGTGCCAGCAGTTATTGGGGCGTAACGAGCTACACCTTC CASSYWGVTSYTF
. TRBJ2-2 TRBV7-6 19 . TGTGCCAGCAGCTCGGAGAGTCGTACACAGGTGCTAAACACCGGGGAGCTGTTTTTT CASSSESRTQVLNTGELFF
. TRBJ1-5 TRBV19 14 . TGTGCCAGTAGTATCAAGGGGGTGGGACAGCCCCAGCATTTT CASSIKGVGQPQHF
. TRBJ2-7 TRBV2 15 TRBD2 TGTGCCAGCAGTGAAGCCCTAGCGGGACAGAGGGAGCAGTACTTC CASSEALAGQREQYF
. TRBJ2-6 TRBV27 15 TRBD1 TGTGCCCCCAGGGACAGGGATGATGGGGCCAACGTCCTGACTTTC CAPRDRDDGANVLTF
. TRBJ2-3 TRBV5-6 15 TRBD2 TGTGCCAGCAGCCTAGCGGGAGGTCGGGCAGATACGCAGTATTTT CASSLAGGRADTQYF
. TRBJ2-3 TRBV5-1 15 . TGCGCCAGCAGCCCCAGAGGGCCAGTCACAGATACGCAGTATTTT CASSPRGPVTDTQYF
. TRBJ1-4 TRBV2 14 . TGTGCCAGCAGGCCCACCCCAGGGCATGAAAAACTGTTTTTT CASRPTPGHEKLFF
once TRBJ1-1 TRBV29-1 15 . TGCAGCGGGACCGGGATATCCGTGTTGAACACTGAAGCTTTCTTT CSGTGISVLNTEAFF
. TRBJ2-7 TRBV4-1 14 TRBD1 TGCGCCAGCAGCCGCCCGGGACAGGGTTACGAGCAGTACTTC CASSRPGQGYEQYF
. TRBJ1-2 TRBV28 14 . TGTGCCAGCAGTCCGACGGGGGCGAACTATGGCTACACCTTC CASSPTGANYGYTF
. TRBJ2-7 TRBV5-6 12 . TGTGCCAGCAGCTTAGGGAGGAACGAGCAGTACTTC CASSLGRNEQYF
. TRBJ1-3 TRBV2 16 . TGTGCCAGCAGTGAGACCATTGGGGCGGGAGGAAACACCATATATTTT CASSETIGAGGNTIYF
. TRBJ1-1 TRBV27 13 TRBD1 TGTGCCAGCAGACCCCCGACAGGGGCTCAGGCTTTCTTT CASRPPTGAQAFF
. TRBJ2-1 TRBV9 13 TRBD2 TGTGCCAGCAGCCTAGGGAGGGGAGGTGAGCAGTTCTTC CASSLGRGGEQFF
. TRBJ2-1 TRBV7-9 15 . TGTGCCAGCATCCTAGGGGGACCCAGCGGCAATGAGCAGTTCTTC CASILGGPSGNEQFF